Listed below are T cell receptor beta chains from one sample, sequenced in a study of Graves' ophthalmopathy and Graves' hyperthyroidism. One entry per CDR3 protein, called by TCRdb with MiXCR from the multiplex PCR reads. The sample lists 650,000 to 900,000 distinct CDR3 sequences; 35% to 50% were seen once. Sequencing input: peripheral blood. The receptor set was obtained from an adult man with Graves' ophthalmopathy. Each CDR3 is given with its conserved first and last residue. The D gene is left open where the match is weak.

cdr3_aa: CASSPDTYQPQHF
v_call: TRBV24-1
d_call: .
j_call: TRBJ1-5

cdr3_aa: CASSQDSWANVLTF
v_call: TRBV2
d_call: .
j_call: TRBJ2-6

cdr3_aa: CASCGQRGNIQYF
v_call: TRBV2
d_call: .
j_call: .

cdr3_aa: CASSQQGSYEQYF
v_call: TRBV14
d_call: .
j_call: TRBJ2-7

cdr3_aa: CSASLPGQRNEKLFF
v_call: TRBV20-1
d_call: TRBD1
j_call: TRBJ1-4

cdr3_aa: CASSAGQSPYEQYF
v_call: TRBV7-9
d_call: .
j_call: TRBJ2-7

cdr3_aa: CANSYRGLSYEQYF
v_call: TRBV6-5
d_call: TRBD1
j_call: TRBJ2-7

cdr3_aa: CASSYSGRSNSPLHF
v_call: TRBV12-3/TRBV12-4
d_call: .
j_call: TRBJ1-6

cdr3_aa: CASSLSGDGHTF
v_call: TRBV7-2
d_call: .
j_call: TRBJ1-2

cdr3_aa: CATSRGTATETQYF
v_call: TRBV15
d_call: .
j_call: TRBJ2-5

cdr3_aa: CASSGSYRGYTEAFF
v_call: TRBV9
d_call: TRBD1
j_call: TRBJ1-1

cdr3_aa: CASSWLPSTGISYKQYF
v_call: TRBV5-4
d_call: TRBD1
j_call: TRBJ2-7